Each of the 22 T cell receptor beta chains below was sequenced from the same sample in a study of T cell responses to AZD1222 COVID-19 vaccine. TCRdb's table, derived via immunoSEQ multiplex PCR, lists solely in-frame clones and lacks some. This sample has about 120,000 clones; roughly 91% occur once, and the top ten carry approximately 5.1%. This specimen was peripheral blood, taken 28 days after the second AZD1222 dose. These receptors were obtained from an adult who received the AZD1222 COVID-19 vaccine.

The V and J genes are TRBV6-2 or TRBV6-3 and TRBJ2-1; 8 positions match TRBD2. Germline assignment: CDR1 MNHEY and CDR2 SVGEGT. J gave up 4 bases and V 2 bases, and 1 base lay outside the gene matches. The CDR3 extends over 14 amino acids. Written as DNA, the CDR3 is TGTGCCAGCAGTTACAGCGGGAGTTACAATGAGCAGTTCTTC. Translated: CASSYSGSYNEQFF.

As concerns this clone: The same CDR3 also results from other DNA sequences found in this sample. The chain is built from TRBV5-1 and TRBJ2-5; D might be TRBD2 (5 bases). CDR3 length: 14 residues. Trimming removed 0 bases from V and 3 bases from J, with 9 bases in between. The V gene's germline CDR1 is SGHRS and CDR2 YFSETQ. The CDR3 protein is CASSLGREKETQYF. Written as DNA, the CDR3 is TGCGCCAGCAGCTTGGGCCGGGAAAAAGAGACCCAGTACTTC.

The chain has TRBV6-5 and TRBJ2-1; D is uncertain. Trimming removed 7 bases from V and 10 bases from J, with 17 bases in between. The germline CDR1 and CDR2 sequences are MNHEY and SVGAGI. This CDR3 contains 13 residues. The CDR3 loop reads CASTSTSGTEQFF. The CDR3 nucleotides read TGTGCCAGCACCTCTACCTCAGGTACGGAGCAGTTCTTC.

The J gene is TRBJ1-2, the V gene TRBV6-1; no clear D gene. The CDR3 is made up of 13 amino acids. The V end lost 3 bases, the J end lost 2 bases, and 7 bases lay between the germline ends. Germline CDR1 reads MNHNS; CDR2 reads SASEGT. The CDR3 protein is CASSDRGNYGYTF. CDR3 coding DNA: TGTGCCAGCAGTGATCGTGGGAACTATGGCTACACCTTC.

This clone was counted between two and nine times. The rearrangement joins TRBV18 to TRBJ1-1; possibly TRBD1 for D (6 bases). Trimming stripped 0 bases from V and 6 bases from J, with 11 bases between. CDR1 and CDR2 (germline): KGHSH, LQKENI. The CDR3 has 14 residues. The CDR3 protein is CASSPPGRGAEAFF. As DNA, the CDR3 is TGTGCCAGCTCACCACCCGGCAGGGGCGCTGAAGCTTTCTTT.

The rearrangement joins TRBV6-5 to TRBJ2-3; no reliable D call. The V end lost 5 bases, the J end lost 4 bases, and 13 bases lay between the germline ends. The CDR3 runs to 14 residues. Looked up from germline, CDR1 is MNHEY and CDR2 is SVGAGI. In nucleotides, the CDR3 is TGTGCCAGCAGTCTGCGCCAGGACGCAGATACGCAGTATTTT. Translation: CASSLRQDADTQYF.

The chain uses TRBV7-9 and TRBJ2-1; tentatively, D is TRBD2 (6 bases). V was cut by 5 bases and J by 4 bases, with 12 bases left in between. Per germline, CDR1 SEHNR and CDR2 FQNEAQ (reference sequence). This CDR3 is 14 amino acids long. CDR3 DNA sequence: TGTGCCAGCAGCGTCCCGGGGGATTACAATGAGCAGTTCTTC. This translates into CASSVPGDYNEQFF.

The chain links TRBV3-1 (or the pseudogene TRBV3-2) to TRBJ2-1; 12 nucleotides match TRBD2. The CDR3 contains 18 residues. Per the germline V gene, CDR1 is LGHDT and CDR2 is YNNKEL (reference sequence). The V segment lost 0 bases and the J segment 9 bases; nucleotides outside the gene matches: 12. In DNA, the CDR3 is TGTGCCAGCAGCCAAGACGGATCTAGCGGGAGGGTCCGGGGTGAGCAGTTCTTC. Translation gives CASSQDGSSGRVRGEQFF.

The genes are TRBV24-1 and TRBJ1-1, with 7 bases that match TRBD1. CDR3 length: 15 residues. V lost 7 bases and J lost 1; bases outside the gene matches: 8. Germline assignment: CDR1 KGHDR and CDR2 SFDVKD. CDR3 amino acids: CATRGKGAGNTEAFF. In DNA form, the CDR3 reads TGTGCCACCAGAGGAAAGGGGGCGGGGAACACTGAAGCTTTCTTT.

The chain uses TRBV18 and TRBJ2-1, with no clear D. The germline V gene encodes CDR1 KGHSH and CDR2 LQKENI. The CDR3 has 17 amino acids. The V end lost 3 bases, the J end lost 0 bases, and 15 bases lay between the germline ends. The CDR3 DNA reads TGTGCCAGCTCACCCACCAATAGGTGGGGCTCCTACAATGAGCAGTTCTTC. Residues: CASSPTNRWGSYNEQFF. Supplemented by reference TRBV18 and TRBJ2-1, the full variable domain reads NAGVMQNPRHLVRRRGQEARLRCSPMKGHSHVYWYRQLPEEGLKFMVYLQKENIIDESGMPKERFSAEFPKEGPSILRIQQVVRGDSAAYFCASSPTNRWGSYNEQFFGPGTRLTVL.

The gene calls are TRBV5-4 and TRBJ2-7, with 9 nucleotides matching TRBD1. With V trimmed by 3 bases and J by 4 bases, 8 bases remained unmatched. Germline loops: CDR1 SGHNT, CDR2 YYREEE (reference sequence). The CDR3 totals 15 residues. CDR3 in DNA: TGTGCCAGCAGCTCACCGGGACAGGGTAAATACGAGCAGTACTTC. Amino acid sequence: CASSSPGQGKYEQYF.

The chain joins TRBV6-1 to TRBJ1-1, with D perhaps TRBD1 (5 bases). V was pared by 1 base and J by 0 bases, with 6 bases between. In germline, CDR1 is MNHNS, CDR2 SASEGT. The CDR3 runs 14 residues. In DNA form, the CDR3 reads TGTGCCAGCAGTGAAGTGGGGGTGAACACTGAAGCTTTCTTT. This encodes CASSEVGVNTEAFF.

DNA of the CDR3: TGTGCCAGCAGCAGTCCGGACAGGGGTTGGACTGAAGCTTTCTTT. Its translation is CASSSPDRGWTEAFF. V usage is TRBV7-9 and J usage is TRBJ1-1; the match to TRBD1 covers 9 bases. The CDR3 sequence is 15 residues long. The J segment lost 5 bases and the V segment lost 5 bases, leaving 9 bases of the junction unmatched. The germline gives CDR1 SEHNR, CDR2 FQNEAQ (reference sequence).

This sequence joins TRBV27 and TRBJ1-6, with D perhaps TRBD1 (6 bases). The CDR3 contains 14 residues. Trimming stripped 5 bases from V and 7 bases from J, with 12 bases between. CDR1 and CDR2 from the germline V gene are MNHEY and SMNVEV (reference sequence). The CDR3 loop is CASSRTVVNSPLHF. CDR3 in DNA: TGTGCCAGCAGTAGGACAGTAGTAAATTCACCCCTCCACTTT.

This chain joins TRBV7-9 and TRBJ2-4; no definite D call. The CDR3 loop spans 14 amino acids. V dropped 2 bases and J dropped 2 bases, with 7 bases sitting between them. The germline gives CDR1 SEHNR, CDR2 FQNEAQ (reference sequence). The CDR3 DNA is TGTGCCAGCAGCTTAAGGGAACCCAAAAACATTCAGTACTTC. Encoded protein: CASSLREPKNIQYF.

The genes are TRBV11-3 and TRBJ2-5, with 7 bases fitting TRBD2. The CDR3 spans 14 residues. CDR1 is SGHNT and CDR2 is YENEEA in the germline V gene. V lost 1 base to trimming and J lost 2 bases; unmatched junction nucleotides: 1. The CDR3 DNA reads TGTGCCAGCAGCTTAGGGGGGGGACAAGAGACCCAGTACTTC. Its protein is CASSLGGGQETQYF. Variable domain in full (rest from reference TRBV11-3 and TRBJ2-5): EAGVVQSPRYKIIEKKQPVAFWCNPISGHNTLYWYLQNLGQGPELLIRYENEEAVDDSQLPKDRFSAERLKGVDSTLKIQPAELGDSAVYLCASSLGGGQETQYFGPGTRLLVL.

This clone was counted once. The V and J genes are TRBV19 and TRBJ2-7; D might be TRBD1 (5 bases). V gave up 6 bases and J gave up 5 bases, with 17 bases separating them. From germline, CDR1 is LNHDA and CDR2 SQIVND (reference sequence). The CDR3 runs 14 residues. The CDR3 region has the DNA TGTGCCAGTAGGGCCCTAGGGGCAGGAAACGAGCAGTACTTC. Translating gives CASRALGAGNEQYF. Full variable domain (missing parts from reference TRBV19 and TRBJ2-7): DGGITQSPKYLFRKEGQNVTLSCEQNLNHDAMYWYRQDPGQGLRLIYYSQIVNDFQKGDIAEGYSVSREKKESFPLTVTSAQKNPTAFYLCASRALGAGNEQYFGPGTRLTVT.

The chain recombines TRBV18 with TRBJ1-1, with unresolved D. The V gene's germline CDR1 is KGHSH and CDR2 LQKENI. Deletions cut 6 bases from V and 1 base from J, with 12 bases between. The CDR3 is 14 amino acids. CDR3 sequence reads: CASSLELGNTEAFF. The CDR3 DNA reads as TGTGCCAGCTCCCTCGAGTTGGGGAACACTGAAGCTTTCTTT.

The chain is built from TRBV19 and TRBJ1-2; no clear D gene. Germline loops: CDR1 LNHDA, CDR2 SQIVND (reference sequence). V lost 5 bases and J 8 bases, leaving 18 bases between the germline ends. The CDR3 spans 14 residues. CDR3 residues: CASSPSVGFRGYTF. The DNA for the CDR3 is TGTGCCAGTAGTCCCTCTGTGGGCTTCCGAGGCTACACCTTC.

This clone appeared once. DNA of the CDR3: TGTGCCAGCGGTTCGTCGGGGGAAGGGCAGCCCCAGCATTTT. Its translation is CASGSSGEGQPQHF. This chain links TRBV6-6 with TRBJ1-5; D might be TRBD1 (5 bases). This CDR3 comprises 14 residues. V gave up 8 bases and J gave up 7 bases, with 18 bases separating them. Germline values: CDR1 MNHNY, CDR2 SVGAGI (reference sequence).

V gene TRBV5-4 combines with J gene TRBJ2-3; no definite D call. In germline, CDR1 is SGHNT, CDR2 YYREEE (reference sequence). This CDR3 is built from 13 residues. With 1 base removed from V and 6 bases from J, the gap between germline ends came to 9 bases. The CDR3 sequence is CASSLNQRDTQYF. For the CDR3, the DNA is TGTGCCAGCAGCTTGAACCAACGGGATACGCAGTATTTT.

The V and J genes are TRBV27 and TRBJ1-1; D not resolved. The CDR3 is 13 residues long. Deletions cut 5 bases from V and 2 bases from J, with 9 bases between. The germline V gene encodes CDR1 MNHEY and CDR2 SMNVEV (reference sequence). The CDR3 here is CASSLAGNTEAFF. CDR3 coding DNA: TGTGCCAGCAGTCTCGCCGGTAACACTGAAGCTTTCTTT.